These 20 T cell receptor beta chains originate from one sample sequenced in a study of T cell changes during pregnancy in multiple sclerosis. TCRdb keeps only in-frame clones here, not all; method: immunoSEQ multiplex PCR. The table shows nearly 40,000 clones, with about 91% occurring only once. Material: CD4+ T cells from peripheral blood mononuclear cells, obtained before pregnancy. These receptors were collected from a female donor with multiple sclerosis, enrolled in a pregnancy study.

There are a few counts of this clone. The chain carries TRBV10-3 and TRBJ2-7; 8 bases match TRBD2. This CDR3 contains 13 residues. Germline CDR1 reads ENHRY; CDR2 reads SYGVKD. J was trimmed by 5 bases and V by 9 bases; bases with no gene match: 9. The CDR3 reads CAIGEAGEDEQYF. The CDR3 DNA is TGTGCCATAGGAGAAGCGGGAGAAGACGAGCAGTACTTC.

The gene calls are TRBV15 and TRBJ2-3; perhaps TRBD1 as D (7 bases). The CDR3 length is 12 residues. V was pared by 10 bases and J by 5 bases, with 13 bases between. Germline CDR1 LNHNV, CDR2 YYDKDF (reference sequence). CDR3: CASGTDQDTQYF. The CDR3 DNA is TGTGCCAGCGGGACAGACCAAGATACGCAGTATTTT.

The CDR3 coding sequence is TGTGCCAGTAGTATTAGCGGGGGAACAGATACGCAGTATTTT. It codes for CASSISGGTDTQYF. V is TRBV19 and J is TRBJ2-3; 9 bases agree with TRBD2. This CDR3 has 14 residues. The V and J ends lost 3 bases and 3 bases, in that order; junction bases with no gene match: 1. In germline, CDR1 is LNHDA, CDR2 SQIVND (reference sequence).

V gene TRBV9 combines with J gene TRBJ1-2; 9 bases match TRBD1. The ends lost 0 bases at V and 10 bases at J; junction bases unmatched: 4. The germline CDR1 and CDR2 sequences are SGDLS and YYNGEE. CDR3 length: 13 residues. The CDR3 loop reads CASSVEGQGTYTF. The CDR3 DNA sequence: TGTGCCAGCAGCGTAGAGGGACAGGGAACCTACACCTTC.

This chain uses TRBV9 with TRBJ2-3, with a weak D call TRBD1 (6 bases). The CDR3 is made up of 18 amino acids. Germline-derived CDR1 and CDR2 are SGDLS and YYNGEE. V lost 0 bases and J lost 1, with 18 bases in between. This CDR3 reads CASSVARIQGVRTDTQYF. For the CDR3, the DNA is TGTGCCAGCAGCGTAGCCCGGATACAGGGCGTACGCACAGATACGCAGTATTTT.

This chain uses TRBV29-1 with TRBJ2-7; 12 nucleotides agree with TRBD1. In germline, CDR1 is SQVTM, CDR2 ANQGSEA. The CDR3 contains 16 residues. V lost 6 bases to trimming and J lost 6 bases; unmatched junction nucleotides: 15. Here the CDR3 DNA reads TGCAGCGTCCGCCCCTACTCCGGGACAGGGGGCTCCGAGCAGTACTTC. Protein product: CSVRPYSGTGGSEQYF.

The chain carries TRBV15 and TRBJ2-5; D is possibly TRBD2 (6 bases). Deletions cut 1 base from V and 2 bases from J, with 14 bases between. CDR3 length equals 16 residues. Germline V CDR1 and CDR2: LNHNV, YYDKDF (reference sequence). This CDR3 reads CATSRGPGTLQETQYF. The CDR3 DNA sequence: TGTGCCACCAGCAGAGGACCAGGGACTTTACAAGAGACCCAGTACTTC.

This chain connects TRBV21-1 to TRBJ2-7; the DNA was not compared with TRBD2, the D call given in the table. TRBV21-1 counts as a pseudogene. This CDR3 has 14 amino acids. CDR3 sequence reads: CATPGGHLSYEQYF. CDR3 bases: TGTGCAACTCCGGGGGGACACCTCTCCTACGAGCAGTACTTC.

V usage is TRBV2 and J usage is TRBJ2-2, with TRBD2 as a possible D gene (6 bases). CDR1 and CDR2 from the germline V gene are SNHLY and FYNNEI. Trimming pared 5 bases from V and 0 bases from J, leaving 10 bases between. The CDR3 length is 15 residues. The CDR3 DNA reads TGTGCCAGCAGTAAGACTAGGACGAACACCGGGGAGCTGTTTTTT. It specifies CASSKTRTNTGELFF. The whole variable domain, remainder taken from reference TRBV2 and TRBJ2-2, is EPEVTQTPSHQVTQMGQEVILRCVPISNHLYFYWYRQILGQKVEFLVSFYNNEISEKSEIFDDQFSVERPDGSNFTLKIRSTKLEDSAMYFCASSKTRTNTGELFFGEGSRLTVL.

The V and J genes are TRBV5-1 and TRBJ2-5; TRBD1 matches 9 bases. V lost 6 bases and J lost 4; bases outside the gene matches: 10. Germline V gene sequence: CDR1 SGHRS, CDR2 YFSETQ. This CDR3 has 15 amino acids. CDR3 coding DNA: TGCGCCAGCATGTCTGACCTGACAGGGGGAGAGACCCAGTACTTC. It codes for CASMSDLTGGETQYF.

The rearrangement links TRBV5-1 to TRBJ2-1, with a weak D call TRBD1 (5 bases). Germline lookup yields CDR1 SGHRS and CDR2 YFSETQ. The CDR3 runs to 16 residues. V was shortened by 0 bases and J by 8 bases, with 18 bases between the two germline ends. The CDR3 loop reads CASSLVRTPAFDEQFF. Here the CDR3 DNA reads TGCGCCAGCAGCTTGGTCCGGACACCTGCGTTCGATGAGCAGTTCTTC. The complete variable domain, with remaining parts taken from reference TRBV5-1 and TRBJ2-1, reads KAGVTQTPRYLIKTRGQQVTLSCSPISGHRSVSWYQQTPGQGLQFLFEYFSETQRNKGNFPGRFSGRQFSNSRSEMNVSTLELGDSALYLCASSLVRTPAFDEQFFGPGTRLTVL.

The DNA of the CDR3 is TGTGCCAGTAGTCCTGCGGGGACTCCCACCGAGACCCAGTACTTC. This encodes CASSPAGTPTETQYF. This chain links TRBV19 with TRBJ2-5; tentatively, D is TRBD2 (6 bases). This CDR3 region has 15 residues. V was trimmed by 5 bases and J by 5 bases, leaving 18 bases between them. Germline lookup yields CDR1 LNHDA and CDR2 SQIVND (reference sequence).

This clone was seen only a few times. The chain carries TRBV5-1 and TRBJ2-3; possible D gene TRBD2, 5 bases. In germline, CDR1 is SGHRS, CDR2 YFSETQ. Between the trimmed V and J ends, which lost 3 bases and 4 bases, there was a span of 9 bases. The CDR3 consists of 13 residues. CDR3 nucleotides: TGCGCCAGCAGCTATCCGGGATCAGATACGCAGTATTTT. Residues: CASSYPGSDTQYF.

V gene TRBV27 combines with J gene TRBJ2-7; 7 bases line up with TRBD1. The CDR3 covers 17 residues. Germline CDR1 and CDR2: MNHEY and SMNVEV (reference sequence). Losses at the gene ends were 4 bases for V and 0 bases for J; bases not matched to a gene: 12. The CDR3 bases are TGTGCCAGCAGTTGGACCGGGACAGCTGGTATCTCCTACGAGCAGTACTTC. This codes for CASSWTGTAGISYEQYF.

The chain joins TRBV5-1 to TRBJ2-1; TRBD2 matches at 10 bases. The junction had 10 bases not matched to a gene; V was cut back by 4 bases and J by 6 bases. Per the germline V gene, CDR1 is SGHRS and CDR2 is YFSETQ. The CDR3 runs 16 residues. The CDR3 sequence is CASSVNLAGVTNEQFF. The CDR3 DNA reads as TGCGCCAGCAGCGTAAATCTAGCGGGAGTTACCAATGAGCAGTTCTTC.

CDR3 DNA sequence: TGTGCCAGCAGCTTGGGGACCGGGACAGGGGGATACGAGCAGTACTTC. This gives the protein CASSLGTGTGGYEQYF. This chain uses TRBV11-2 with TRBJ2-7; 11 positions agree with TRBD1. Per germline, CDR1 SGHAT and CDR2 FQNNGV. The V segment lost 3 bases and the J segment 4 bases; nucleotides outside the gene matches: 8. The CDR3 is 16 residues long.

V and J are TRBV4-2 and TRBJ2-3; TRBD1 matches 8 bases. This CDR3 region has 17 residues. CDR1 is LGHNA, CDR2 YNFKEQ, per germline. Trimming took 1 base from V and 4 from J; bases not matched to a gene: 10. The CDR3 nucleotides read TGTGCCAGCAGCCAAGGGGGCGGGCAGGGGGCTGCAGATACGCAGTATTTT. Translated, it gives CASSQGGGQGAADTQYF.

The chain combines TRBV6-6 with TRBJ2-1; D is ambiguous. V dropped 5 bases and J dropped 4 bases, with 9 bases sitting between them. Germline CDR1 reads MNHNY; CDR2 reads SVGAGI (reference sequence). The CDR3 is 13 amino acids. The CDR3 DNA is TGTGCCAGCAGTCCTACAGTATACAATGAGCAGTTCTTC. Translated, it gives CASSPTVYNEQFF.

The chain employs TRBV5-6 and TRBJ2-7; 13 bases line up with TRBD2. In germline, CDR1 is SGHDT, CDR2 YYEEEE. Trimming removed 2 bases from V and 2 bases from J; junction bases left unmatched: 1. This CDR3 spans 15 amino acids. The CDR3 DNA follows: TGTGCCAGCAGCTTCGGGACTAGCGGGGCCTACGAGCAGTACTTC. This codes for CASSFGTSGAYEQYF.

The V gene is TRBV28, the J gene TRBJ2-1, with a tentative D call TRBD1 (6 bases). The CDR3 loop spans 12 amino acids. Germline CDR1 is MDHEN and CDR2 is SYDVKM. The V end was cut by 6 bases, the J end by 7 bases, with 10 bases between. DNA of the CDR3: TGTGCCAGCAGAGGGGGTTTGAATGAGCAGTTCTTC. Its protein is CASRGGLNEQFF.